This paragraph reports one TCR beta chain. This sample is drawn from a study of response to subunit inactivated influenza vaccine. From the RT-PCR reads, TCRdb called clonotypes with MiXCR, one entry per CDR3 protein. Of hundreds of thousands of distinct CDR3 sequences in the sample, 15% to 18% were seen once. Trimming removed 4 bases from V and 2 bases from J; junction bases left unmatched: 6. Germline loops: CDR1 DFQATT, CDR2 SNEGSKA (reference sequence). The CDR3 totals 17 residues. The sequence derives from a man aged 45 to 65 who received an inactivated influenza vaccine. The starting material was PBMCs from blood, obtained 12 days after vaccination. The chain carries TRBV20-1 and TRBJ2-1, with TRBD2 matching 15 bases. The CDR3 DNA reads as TGCAGTGCTAAGGGACTAGCGGGAGGAATCACCTACAATGAGCAGTTCTTC. It is translated as CSAKGLAGGITYNEQFF.